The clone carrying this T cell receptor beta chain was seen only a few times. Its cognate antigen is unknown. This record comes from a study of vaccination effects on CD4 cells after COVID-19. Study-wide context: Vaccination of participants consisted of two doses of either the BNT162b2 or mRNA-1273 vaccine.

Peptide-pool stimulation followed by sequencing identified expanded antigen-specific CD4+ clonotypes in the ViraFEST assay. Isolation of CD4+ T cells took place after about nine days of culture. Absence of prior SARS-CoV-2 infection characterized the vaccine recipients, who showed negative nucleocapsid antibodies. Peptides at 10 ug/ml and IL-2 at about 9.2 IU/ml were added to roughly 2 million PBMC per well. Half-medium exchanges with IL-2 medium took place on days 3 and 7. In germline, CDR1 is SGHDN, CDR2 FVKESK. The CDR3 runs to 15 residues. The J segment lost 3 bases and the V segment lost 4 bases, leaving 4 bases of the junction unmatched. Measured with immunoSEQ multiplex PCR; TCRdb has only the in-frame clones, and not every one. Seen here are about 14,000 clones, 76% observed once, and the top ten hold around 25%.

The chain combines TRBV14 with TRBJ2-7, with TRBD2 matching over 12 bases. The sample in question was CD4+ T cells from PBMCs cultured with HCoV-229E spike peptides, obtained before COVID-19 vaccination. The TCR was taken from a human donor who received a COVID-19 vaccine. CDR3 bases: TGTGCCAGCAGCCTACTAGCGGGGGGCCTCTACGAGCAGTACTTC. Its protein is CASSLLAGGLYEQYF. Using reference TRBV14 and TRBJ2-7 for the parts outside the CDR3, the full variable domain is EAGVTQFPSHSVIEKGQTVTLRCDPISGHDNLYWYRRVMGKEIKFLLHFVKESKQDESGMPNNRFLAERTGGTYSTLKVQPAELEDSGVYFCASSLLAGGLYEQYFGPGTRLTVT.